One and the same sample provided the 22 T cell receptor beta chains below, sequenced in a study of blood T cells in healthy people across ages. Then a second PCR, running roughly 7 to 12 cycles, was carried out with a sample-barcoded 5' primer and a J-beta primer mix. MiXCR was run by TCRdb on the 5' RACE reads, yielding one entry per CDR3 protein. The table records approximately 810,000 distinct CDR3 sequences, roughly 26% of them present only once. The sample taken for sequencing was blood. These receptors were taken from a woman aged 80 or older in good health.

This clonotype came up a few times. The chain employs TRBV2 and TRBJ2-1, with 11 bases identical to TRBD2. After removal of 6 bases from V and 15 bases from J, the junction contained 13 bases not matched to a gene. Per the germline V gene, CDR1 is SNHLY and CDR2 is FYNNEI. This CDR3 comprises 14 residues. For the CDR3, the DNA is TGTGCCAGCAGAGAGGCTAGCGGGGGGCCCCGGACGTTCTTC. Translated, it gives CASREASGGPRTFF.

In its sample, this clonotype was seen a few times. The chain uses TRBV2 and TRBJ1-2; D gene ambiguous. The germline V and J ends were trimmed by 6 bases and 13 bases, with 12 bases remaining between them. Germline V gene data show CDR1 as SNHLY and CDR2 as FYNNEI. The CDR3 runs 10 residues. The CDR3 loop reads CASSEEGPTF. CDR3 DNA: TGTGCCAGCAGCGAGGAGGGCCCCACCTTC.

Points on this clonotype: A much larger clone sits a single nucleotide away, making a read error possible. J is TRBJ1-5 and V is TRBV7-6, with D uncertain. The CDR3 contains 14 residues. Germline values: CDR1 SGHVS, CDR2 FNYEAQ. CDR3 nucleotides: TGTGCCAGCAGCTTAGACCGGGTGGGTCAGCGCCAGCATTTT. This codes for CASSLDRVGQRQHF.

This clonotype was observed at least ten times. The V call is TRBV4-3, the J call TRBJ2-1, with D unclear. V gave up 2 bases and J gave up 0 bases, with 8 bases separating them. The CDR3 spans 15 residues. From germline, CDR1 is LGHNA and CDR2 YSLEER. The DNA for the CDR3 is TGCGCCAGCAGCCAACAGGTGCCCTCCTACAATGAGCAGTTCTTC. This sequence encodes CASSQQVPSYNEQFF.

This clonotype was counted many times. V and J are TRBV7-2 and TRBJ2-3; D not resolved. Germline CDR1 reads SGHTA; CDR2 reads FQGNSA. V was cut by 2 bases and J by 8 bases, with 11 bases left in between. This CDR3 has 13 residues. The CDR3, as DNA: TGTGCCAGCAGCTTACCTGGTGCGGTTACGCAGTATTTT. The encoded protein is CASSLPGAVTQYF.

With regard to this clonotype: With a much larger clone just one base away, this may be a read error. The CDR3 nucleotides are TGTGCCAGCAGCTGGGGCCTATACAACACTGAAGCTTTCTTT. Its translation is CASSWGLYNTEAFF. The J gene is TRBJ1-1, the V gene TRBV7-2, with a possible D match to TRBD1 (5 bases). V shed 4 bases and J shed 2 bases, with 11 bases lying between them. The CDR3 contains 14 residues. Germline V gene data show CDR1 as SGHTA and CDR2 as FQGNSA.

This clonotype has a count of ten or more. V gene TRBV11-2 combines with J gene TRBJ2-5; the match to TRBD2 covers 9 bases. The CDR3 has 16 residues. Germline V gene lookup returns CDR1 SGHAT and CDR2 FQNNGV. V shed 5 bases and J 2 bases; nucleotides not matched to a gene: 9. The CDR3 DNA is TGTGCCAGCAGCGCAGGGAGTGCGGGGGGGCAAGAGACCCAGTACTTC. Protein product: CASSAGSAGGQETQYF.

The chain is built from TRBV6-2 or TRBV6-3 and TRBJ2-1; no reliable D call. The DNA matches TRBJ2-7 better at its end, which makes the J call doubtful. CDR3 length: 15 amino acids. The V gene's germline CDR1 is MNHEY and CDR2 SVGEGT. The CDR3 region is CASSCASVLYNEQYF. The CDR3 nucleotides are TGTGCCAGCAGTTGCGCGTCGGTGCTCTACAATGAGCAGTACTTC.

There are many counts of this clonotype. The chain links TRBV7-9 to TRBJ2-5; maybe TRBD1 (6 bases). Trimming shortened V by 5 bases and J by 1 base, and 20 bases separated the two germline ends. The germline V gene has CDR1 SEHNR and CDR2 FQNEAQ (reference sequence). CDR3 length: 17 residues. The DNA of the CDR3 is TGTGCCAGCAGCCGACAGAGAGGGGGATGGGGCCAAGAGACCCAGTACTTC. Its translation: CASSRQRGGWGQETQYF.

This clonotype was seen many times. The gene calls are TRBV3-1 and TRBJ2-1, with a tentative D call TRBD2 (5 bases). The CDR3 has 14 amino acids. The germline V and J ends were trimmed by 7 bases and 7 bases, with 17 bases remaining between them. The germline V gene has CDR1 LGHDT and CDR2 YNNKEL (reference sequence). The CDR3 loop reads CASISLGMGNEQFF. CDR3 DNA: TGTGCCAGCATCTCTCTCGGGATGGGAAATGAGCAGTTCTTC.

V is TRBV6-2 or TRBV6-3 and J is TRBJ2-7; weak D call: TRBD2 (5 bases). The CDR3 length is 14 residues. In germline, CDR1 is MNHEY, CDR2 SVGEGT. V was cut by 3 bases and J by 3 bases, with 12 bases left in between. The CDR3 sequence is CASSYRLTNYEQYF. For the CDR3, the DNA is TGTGCCAGCAGTTATAGACTAACTAACTACGAGCAGTACTTC.

This clonotype was seen many times. The V and J genes are TRBV20-1 and TRBJ2-7; a weak D match, TRBD2 (5 bases). Germline values: CDR1 DFQATT, CDR2 SNEGSKA (reference sequence). V dropped 1 base and J dropped 3 bases, with 16 bases sitting between them. The CDR3 is 15 residues long. The chain's CDR3 is CSARVPGIRNYEQYF. The CDR3 DNA sequence: TGCAGTGCTAGAGTACCCGGGATCAGAAACTACGAGCAGTACTTC.

The chain couples TRBV7-9 to TRBJ1-3, with D possibly being TRBD1 (5 bases). Germline values: CDR1 SEHNR, CDR2 FQNEAQ (reference sequence). With 6 bases removed from V and 5 bases from J, the gap between germline ends came to 11 bases. CDR3 size: 13 residues. The CDR3 reads CASRGTGRNTIYF. In DNA, the CDR3 is TGTGCCAGCAGGGGGACGGGGCGAAACACCATATATTTT.

This clonotype occurred many times. The chain has TRBV12-3 or TRBV12-4 and TRBJ2-5, with D maybe TRBD2 (6 bases). The CDR3 has 13 residues. Trimming removed 5 bases at V and 3 bases at J, with 10 bases between. The CDR3 region has the DNA TGTGCCAGCAGTATGGGACTCAAAGAGACCCAGTACTTC. Residues: CASSMGLKETQYF.

This clonotype has just a few counts. V gene TRBV29-1 combines with J gene TRBJ2-1, with D perhaps given as TRBD1 or TRBD2 (7 bases each). The CDR3 contains 16 residues. V lost 5 bases, J lost 9 bases, and 26 bases lay in between. The germline V gene encodes CDR1 SQVTM and CDR2 ANQGSEA. The CDR3 region has the DNA TGCAGCGTTTACCCCAGGGGGGAGGGAGTGATCGGTGAGCAGTTCTTC. Its translation is CSVYPRGEGVIGEQFF.

The rearrangement links TRBV10-3 to TRBJ2-3; 13 nucleotides match TRBD2. This CDR3 comprises 14 residues. CDR1 and CDR2 from the germline V gene are ENHRY and SYGVKD. Trimming cost V 10 bases and J 5 bases; bases outside gene matches: 6. The CDR3 spells CASGLAGVLDTQYF. The CDR3 coding sequence is TGTGCCAGTGGACTAGCGGGGGTGCTAGATACGCAGTATTTT.

The V call is TRBV5-1, the J call TRBJ2-5, with D tentatively TRBD2 (5 bases). The CDR3 is 15 amino acids. Trimming left V 2 bases short and J 1 base short, with 12 bases between. In germline, CDR1 is SGHRS, CDR2 YFSETQ. The CDR3, as DNA: TGCGCCAGCAGCTTTGGGGTCGGGATCCAAGAGACCCAGTACTTC. This encodes CASSFGVGIQETQYF.

The chain joins TRBV10-3 to TRBJ1-2, with 10 nucleotides matching TRBD1. After removal of 6 bases from V and 1 base from J, the junction contained 2 bases not matched to a gene. The germline V gene encodes CDR1 ENHRY and CDR2 SYGVKD. The CDR3 loop spans 14 amino acids. CDR3 sequence: CAIRDRGNNYGYTF. In DNA form, the CDR3 reads TGTGCCATCAGGGACAGGGGGAATAACTATGGCTACACCTTC.

At least ten counts were recorded for this clonotype. The genes are TRBV6-2 or TRBV6-3 and TRBJ2-5, with a possible D match to TRBD1 (7 bases). This CDR3 comprises 15 residues. Trimming cost V 5 bases and J 7 bases, with 20 bases left between them. Germline values: CDR1 MNHEY, CDR2 SVGEGT. CDR3 protein: CASSPYDRDSGTQYF. The CDR3, as DNA: TGTGCCAGCAGTCCCTACGACAGGGACTCTGGGACCCAGTACTTC.

This clonotype was counted between two and nine times. V usage is TRBV15 and J usage is TRBJ1-1; D uncertain. Between the trimmed V and J ends, which lost 8 bases and 5 bases, there was a span of 21 bases. The CDR3 is 15 residues long. CDR1 is LNHNV and CDR2 is YYDKDF in the germline V gene (reference sequence). CDR3 nucleotides: TGTGCCACCCAGATTGGGCTCGGGGTAAGGACTGAAGCTTTCTTT. This codes for CATQIGLGVRTEAFF.

This clonotype was observed many times. V is TRBV27 and J is TRBJ1-6, with D perhaps TRBD1 (5 bases). Germline-derived CDR1 and CDR2 are MNHEY and SMNVEV (reference sequence). The CDR3 runs to 15 residues. V gave up 5 bases and J gave up 9 bases, with 17 bases separating them. The CDR3 here is CASSTRASTGSPLHF. CDR3 bases: TGTGCCAGCAGTACCAGGGCCTCCACCGGTTCACCCCTCCACTTT.

The chain has TRBV27 and TRBJ1-1; D is ambiguous. V was pared by 3 bases and J by 1 base, with 15 bases between. Germline CDR1 reads MNHEY; CDR2 reads SMNVEV (reference sequence). The CDR3 spans 16 residues. This CDR3 reads CASSLLGSGGNTEAFF. The DNA for the CDR3 is TGTGCCAGCAGTTTGCTTGGGTCCGGAGGGAACACTGAAGCTTTCTTT.